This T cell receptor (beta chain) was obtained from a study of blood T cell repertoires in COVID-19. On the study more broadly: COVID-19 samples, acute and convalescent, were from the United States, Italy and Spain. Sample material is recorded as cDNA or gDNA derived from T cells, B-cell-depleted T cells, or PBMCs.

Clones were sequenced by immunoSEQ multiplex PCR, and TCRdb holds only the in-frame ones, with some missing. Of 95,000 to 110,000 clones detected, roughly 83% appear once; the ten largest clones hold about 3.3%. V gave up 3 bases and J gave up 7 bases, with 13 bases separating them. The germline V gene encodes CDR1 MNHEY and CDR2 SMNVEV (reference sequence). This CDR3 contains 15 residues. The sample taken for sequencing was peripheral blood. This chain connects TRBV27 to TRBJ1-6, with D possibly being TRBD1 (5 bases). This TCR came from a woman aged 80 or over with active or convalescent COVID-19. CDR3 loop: CASSFQGKINSPLHF. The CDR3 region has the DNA TGTGCCAGCAGTTTCCAGGGAAAAATAAATTCACCCCTCCACTTT.